This TCR beta chain was recorded in a study of monozygotic twins with inflammatory bowel disease. General study results and limits: Compared with healthy co-twins, IBD patients showed reduced TCRbeta repertoire diversity by inverse Simpson.

The CDR3 is made up of 16 amino acids. Per the germline V gene, CDR1 is SGHKS and CDR2 is YYEKEE (reference sequence). In regard to this clonotype: Antigen unknown.

Both the TCRalpha cDNA and the TCRbeta cDNA were taken through two nested PCRs, lasting approximately 16 and 9 cycles. TCRdb re-called the 5' RACE reads; every CDR3 protein appears as one record, without DNA. This repertoire includes around 380,000 distinct CDR3 sequences. Blood samples of approximately 2.3 ml were drawn from every donor. Whole blood, unsorted for T cells, was the source of total RNA. The rearrangement joins TRBV5-5 to TRBJ2-3; as DNA is missing, the TRBD1 call by TCRdb cannot be tested. The sequence derives from a human donor with ulcerative colitis or Crohn's disease, or a healthy co-twin of an affected twin (not recorded which). Input material: blood. The chain's CDR3 is CASSPGQGLGTDTQYF.